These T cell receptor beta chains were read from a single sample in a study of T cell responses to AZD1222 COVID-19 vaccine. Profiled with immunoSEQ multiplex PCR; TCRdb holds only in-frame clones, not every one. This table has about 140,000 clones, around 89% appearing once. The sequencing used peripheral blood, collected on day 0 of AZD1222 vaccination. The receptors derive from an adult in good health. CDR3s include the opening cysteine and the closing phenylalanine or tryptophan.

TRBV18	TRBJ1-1	CASSPGGTVTEAFF
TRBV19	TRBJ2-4	CASTQTGGRDIQYF
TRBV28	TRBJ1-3	CASSLWGNTIYF
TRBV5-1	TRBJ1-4	CASSRDRQEKLFF
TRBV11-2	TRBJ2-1	CASSPGAGTHNEQFF
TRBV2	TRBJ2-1	CASQGLGNNEQFF
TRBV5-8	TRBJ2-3	CASSLEGGDTQYF
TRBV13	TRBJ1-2	CASRNREHYGYTF
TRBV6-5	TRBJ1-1	CASRTQDLNTEAFF
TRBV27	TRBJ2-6	CASSSLLTSGANVLTF
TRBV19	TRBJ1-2	CASSEDRLYGYTF
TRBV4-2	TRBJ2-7	CASSQVDLTYEQYF
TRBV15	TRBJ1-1	CATSGGIGTASLEAFF
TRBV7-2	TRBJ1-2	CASSRRQGSLGYTF
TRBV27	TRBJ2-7	CASSLTASGNYEQYF
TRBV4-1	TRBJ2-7	CASSQVPRGSSYEQYF
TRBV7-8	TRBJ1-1	CASSFLDRDTEAFF
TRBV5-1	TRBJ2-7	CASSLRWLAGDRSYEQYF
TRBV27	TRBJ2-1	CASSLSSYNEQFF
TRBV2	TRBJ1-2	CASSANRASNYGYTF
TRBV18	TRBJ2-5	CASSHGTRQETQYF
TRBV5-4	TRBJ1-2	CASSLAGGSGSGYTF
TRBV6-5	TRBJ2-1	CASSTGVKLNEQFF
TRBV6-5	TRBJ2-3	CASSYQGADTQYF
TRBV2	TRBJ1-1	CARGSGNTEAFF